The clone carrying this T cell receptor beta chain was counted a few times. What it binds is unknown. TCRdb redid the calling of the PCR reads with MiXCR, one entry per CDR3 protein. This table has a few hundred thousand distinct CDR3 sequences, less than 30% appearing once. Naive CD8 sequencing libraries were generated from roughly 18,000 to 920,000 sorted cells, with 10%, 30% or 50% RNA as input. The sample belongs to a study of molecular identifiers for immune sequencing clone quantification. Whole-study results and caveats: Over 99% of effector molecules, but under 1% in naive cells, were held by clones with more than 20 RNA copies.

Trimming removed 4 bases from V and 7 bases from J, with 16 bases in between. Germline V CDR1 and CDR2: LNHDA, SQIVND (reference sequence). The CDR3 spans 15 residues. V and J are TRBV19 and TRBJ1-4, with D uncertain. What was sequenced was naive CD8+ T cells from blood, with Jurkat cell RNA spiked in. The subset denotes: FACS-sorted CD8+CD4-CCR7+CD45RA+ naive T cells. This sequence was found in a human donor in good health. Some libraries in this study had Jurkat cell RNA spiked in. The CDR3 protein is CASSTPGRGIEKLFF. The CDR3 DNA reads TGTGCCAGTAGTACCCCGGGGAGAGGCATTGAAAAACTGTTTTTT.